This TCR beta chain was found in a study of T cells in Graves' hyperthyroidism and ophthalmopathy. The CDR3 runs to 14 residues. V was shortened by 6 bases and J by 3 bases, with 12 bases between the two germline ends. Germline V gene data show CDR1 as MNHEY and CDR2 as SVGEGT. Every diagnosis used clinical symptoms, serum thyroxine and TRAb, thyroid ultrasound and orbital computed tomography. RNA transcripts yielded amplified TCR beta CDR3 regions. HTBI primers drove first-round RT-PCR of the TCR CDR3. TCRdb reprocessed the multiplex PCR reads via MiXCR and lists one record per CDR3 protein. The table has 280,000 or so distinct CDR3 sequences, about 25% seen once.

This chain uses TRBV6-2 or TRBV6-3 with TRBJ1-5, with no clear D. The sample comprised blood. The source of this sequence is a man aged 40-49 years with Graves' hyperthyroidism that later progressed to Graves' ophthalmopathy. CDR3 in DNA: TGTGCCAGCAGCTCCGACAAGGTCAATCAGCCCCAGCATTTT. This encodes CASSSDKVNQPQHF.